The present T cell receptor (beta chain) was sequenced within a study of cytomegalovirus exposure and HLA in healthy donors. Study findings and constraints: CMV serostatus was the sole immune exposure data available. An analysis done earlier found most TCR beta V segments productive about 90% or about 30% of the time.

In regard to this clone: Its antigen remains unidentified.

This CDR3 comprises 16 residues. Germline lookup yields CDR1 SGHTA and CDR2 FQGTGA. V lost 3 bases, J lost 3 bases, and 6 bases stayed unmatched. 13 Jbeta primers and 60 Vbeta primers were used for the PCR. Clones were read by immunoSEQ multiplex PCR, and TCRdb kept only the in-frame ones, dropping some. The sample lists under 200,000 clones, around 76% occurring once. The chain couples TRBV7-3 to TRBJ2-3; TRBD2 matches at 10 bases. This sequence was found in a girl aged 5-17 years in good health and CMV-seropositive. The source material was PBMCs. The DNA for the CDR3 is TGTGCCAGCAGCTTGACAGCGGGAGGGCAAACAGATACGCAGTATTTT. It is translated as CASSLTAGGQTDTQYF.